Reported below is one T cell receptor beta chain. Its antigen is unknown. Germline CDR1 KGHSH, CDR2 LQKENI. CDR3 size: 13 residues. The V gene end was trimmed by 3 bases and the J gene end by 5 bases; junction bases not matched to a gene: 2. The data are from a study of T cell responses to AZD1222 COVID-19 vaccine. Study information: Pooling was applied to second doses at about 4 or about 12 weeks. Overall study results and limits: Close to half of spike-specific TCRs reportedly recognize unmutated variant regions. It should be noted that donors were predominantly white British and more often female, and clonal diversity was possibly underestimated. There were vaccine-associated CD4 TCRs across spike, dominant at 160-218 and 743-854.

Assay: immunoSEQ multiplex PCR; the TCRdb copy retains only in-frame clones and omits some. The data hold some 190,000 clones, with 85% to 95% observed a single time. Material: peripheral blood, obtained on day 0 of AZD1222 vaccination. This rearrangement joins TRBV18 to TRBJ2-5; 8 nucleotides match TRBD2. The TCR sequence derives from an adult in good health. The CDR3 region is CASSPSSGETQYF. CDR3 nucleotide sequence: TGTGCCAGCTCACCTTCTAGCGGGGAGACCCAGTACTTC.